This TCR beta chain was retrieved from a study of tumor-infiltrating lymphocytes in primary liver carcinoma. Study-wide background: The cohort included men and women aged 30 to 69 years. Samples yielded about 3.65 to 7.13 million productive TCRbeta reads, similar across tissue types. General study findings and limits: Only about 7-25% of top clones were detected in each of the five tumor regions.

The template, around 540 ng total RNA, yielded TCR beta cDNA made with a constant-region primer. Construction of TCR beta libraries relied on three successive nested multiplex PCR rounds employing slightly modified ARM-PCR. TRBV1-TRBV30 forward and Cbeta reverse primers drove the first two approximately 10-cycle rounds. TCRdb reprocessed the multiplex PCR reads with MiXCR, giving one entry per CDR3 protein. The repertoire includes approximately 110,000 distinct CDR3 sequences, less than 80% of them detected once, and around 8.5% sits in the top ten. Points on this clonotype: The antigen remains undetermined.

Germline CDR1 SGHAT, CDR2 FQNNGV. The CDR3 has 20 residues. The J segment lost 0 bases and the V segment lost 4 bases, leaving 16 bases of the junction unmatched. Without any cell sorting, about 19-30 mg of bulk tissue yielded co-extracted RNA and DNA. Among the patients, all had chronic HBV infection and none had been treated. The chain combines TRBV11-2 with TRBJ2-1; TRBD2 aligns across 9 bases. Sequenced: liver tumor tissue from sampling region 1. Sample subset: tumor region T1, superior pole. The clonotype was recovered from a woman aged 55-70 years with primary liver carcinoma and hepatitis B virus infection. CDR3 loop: CASSSRTSRRRGGSYNEQFF. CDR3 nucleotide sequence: TGTGCCAGCAGCTCACGGACTAGCAGGAGGCGGGGGGGCTCCTACAATGAGCAGTTCTTC.